Below, 8 T cell receptor beta chains from the same sample are listed, as sequenced in a study of metastatic and nonmetastatic thyroid tumors. The entire patient cohort was treatment-naive prior to thyroid surgery. Using MiXCR, TCRdb re-called clones from the PCR reads. The data contain tens of thousands of clones, more than 20% of them singletons. What was sequenced was adjacent normal tissue. The receptor set was obtained from a female donor with papillary thyroid cancer or a benign thyroid nodule (not recorded which). Some clones in this sample may be carry-over from other donors' samples.

This clone was detected many times. The V and J genes are TRBV30 and TRBJ1-2; 8 nucleotides match TRBD1. Germline trimming cut 5 bases from V and 2 bases from J; bases unmatched to any gene: 10. This CDR3 is built from 15 residues. The germline gives CDR1 GTSNPN, CDR2 SVGIG (reference sequence). The CDR3 DNA follows: TGTGCCTGGTCCGTCCCAGGGGGCCTCAACTATGGCTACACCTTC. It specifies CAWSVPGGLNYGYTF.

This clone is deemed medium-sized. The chain carries TRBV20-1 and TRBJ1-1, with a tentative D call TRBD1 (5 bases). Looked up from germline, CDR1 is DFQATT and CDR2 is SNEGSKA (reference sequence). V was shortened by 0 bases and J by 1 base, with 12 bases between the two germline ends. This CDR3 has 15 residues. In DNA form, the CDR3 reads TGCAGTGCTAGAGATACGGGGGGTGGGAACACTGAAGCTTTCTTT. This codes for CSARDTGGGNTEAFF.

This clone was counted a few times. The CDR3 DNA reads as TGCGCCAGCAGCTCGGTACAGGGGGTCTACAATGAGCAGTTCTTC. This gives the protein CASSSVQGVYNEQFF. The rearrangement joins TRBV5-1 to TRBJ2-1, with 8 nucleotides matching TRBD1. This CDR3 contains 15 residues. The germline V gene has CDR1 SGHRS and CDR2 YFSETQ. J lost 3 bases, V lost 3 bases, and 5 bases had no gene match.

This clone was seen at least ten times. The chain combines TRBV7-2 with TRBJ2-2; D uncertain. Germline V gene lookup returns CDR1 SGHTA and CDR2 FQGNSA. CDR3 size: 16 residues. With 5 bases removed from V and 2 bases from J, the gap between germline ends came to 15 bases. CDR3 in amino acids: CASSPARATNTGELFF. The DNA of the CDR3 is TGTGCCAGCAGCCCAGCCCGGGCCACAAACACCGGGGAGCTGTTTTTT.

This clone was counted at least ten times. This chain's CDR3 is CASRRGGGGETQYF. CDR3 coding DNA: TGTGCCAGCCGCCGGGGCGGGGGGGGGGAGACCCAGTACTTC. The V gene is TRBV6-1, the J gene TRBJ2-5; 9 positions agree with TRBD2. The ends lost 8 bases at V and 5 bases at J; junction bases unmatched: 9. CDR1 and CDR2 (germline): MNHNS, SASEGT. The CDR3 is 14 residues long.

This clone is large (0.1 to 1%) within its sample. The chain has TRBV12-3 or TRBV12-4 and TRBJ2-7; tentatively, D is TRBD2 (6 bases). Trimming left V 4 bases short and J 0 bases short, with 13 bases between. CDR3 size: 15 residues. CDR3 region: CASSSGTAFSYEQYF. The CDR3 nucleotides are TGTGCCAGCAGTTCGGGGACTGCCTTCTCCTACGAGCAGTACTTC.

The sample holds many counts of this clone. The chain employs TRBV6-2 or TRBV6-3 and TRBJ1-3; unclear D gene. In germline, CDR1 is MNHEY, CDR2 SVGEGT. V was cut by 7 bases and J by 0 bases, with 7 bases left in between. The CDR3 runs to 13 residues. This chain's CDR3 is CASKTNSGNTIYF. CDR3 bases: TGTGCCAGCAAGACGAACTCTGGAAACACCATATATTTT.

The CDR3 sequence: CASSTTGVGELFF. CDR3 sequence (DNA): TGTGCCAGCAGCACGACAGGGGTCGGGGAGCTGTTTTTT. This chain connects TRBV28 to TRBJ2-2; 8 bases are a match to TRBD1. Germline values: CDR1 MDHEN, CDR2 SYDVKM. CDR3 length: 13 amino acids. V dropped 6 bases and J dropped 7; count of bases not matched to a gene: 4.